This entry lists 28 T cell receptor beta chains sequenced from one sample in a study of Graves' ophthalmopathy and Graves' hyperthyroidism. Scientists amplified the TCR beta CDR3 regions from RNA transcripts. First-round RT-PCR employed HTBI primers, with a second-round multiplex PCR after it. Each CDR3 protein is one row after TCRdb ran MiXCR on the multiplex PCR reads. The sample has a few hundred thousand distinct CDR3 sequences, roughly 17% seen once. The sequencing input was peripheral blood. These receptors were collected from an adult woman with stable Graves' hyperthyroidism.

This clonotype was observed at least ten times. V gene TRBV28 combines with J gene TRBJ2-5; D is unclear. V dropped 3 bases and J dropped 5 bases, with 16 bases sitting between them. The CDR3 length is 15 residues. Germline V gene lookup returns CDR1 MDHEN and CDR2 SYDVKM. CDR3 residues: CASSLRPWVSETQYF. CDR3 bases: TGTGCCAGCAGTTTGCGCCCATGGGTTAGTGAGACCCAGTACTTC.

The genes are TRBV7-8 and TRBJ2-7, with 16 positions matching TRBD2. Germline CDR1 is SGHVS and CDR2 is FQNEAQ. CDR3 length: 22 residues. Losses at the gene ends were 4 bases for V and 3 bases for J; bases not matched to a gene: 21. The CDR3 sequence: CASSSTGTGGLAGGPGFYEQYF. CDR3 bases: TGTGCCAGCAGCTCGACCGGGACAGGGGGACTAGCGGGAGGGCCGGGTTTCTACGAGCAGTACTTC.

The table lists this clonotype with a few counts. The chain joins TRBV4-3 to TRBJ2-7, with 12 positions matching TRBD1. V dropped 4 bases and J dropped 7; count of bases not matched to a gene: 8. The CDR3 has 15 residues. The V gene's germline CDR1 is LGHNA and CDR2 YSLEER. The CDR3 region is CASSRTGTGGVEQYF. The CDR3 DNA reads as TGCGCCAGCAGCCGAACCGGGACAGGGGGCGTTGAGCAGTACTTC.

This clonotype was seen at least ten times. This sequence joins TRBV6-2 or TRBV6-3 and TRBJ1-3; possible D gene TRBD1, 6 bases. The V gene lost 0 bases and the J gene lost 0 bases, with 12 bases spanning the gap. Germline V gene lookup returns CDR1 MNHEY and CDR2 SVGEGT. CDR3 length equals 17 residues. The CDR3 coding sequence is TGTGCCAGCAGTTACTCGAGACAGGACCTCTCTGGAAACACCATATATTTT. Translation gives CASSYSRQDLSGNTIYF.

This clonotype was detected ten times or more. V is TRBV28 and J is TRBJ1-1, with a tentative D call TRBD1 (6 bases). V dropped 2 bases and J dropped 6 bases, with 22 bases sitting between them. This CDR3 region has 17 residues. Per the germline V gene, CDR1 is MDHEN and CDR2 is SYDVKM. The DNA for the CDR3 is TGTGCCAGCAGTTTACGCAGGCTACAGGGTAGGGTCGCTGAAGCTTTCTTT. It yields the protein CASSLRRLQGRVAEAFF.

Notes on this clonotype: One junction end disagrees with the germline gene, perhaps due to a read error. The chain joins TRBV7-7 to TRBJ2-2; D not certain. CDR1 is SSHAT, CDR2 FNYEAQ, per germline (reference sequence). The CDR3 totals 15 residues. The CDR3 protein is CASSPTRGPTGELFF. DNA of the CDR3: TGTGCTAGCAGTCCTACCCGCGGCCCGACCGGGGAGCTGTTTTTT.

This clonotype was seen many times. The gene calls are TRBV20-1 and TRBJ1-5; D perhaps matches TRBD1 (5 bases). The V end lost 6 bases, the J end lost 3 bases, and 27 bases lay between the germline ends. The CDR3 totals 18 residues. CDR1 is DFQATT and CDR2 is SNEGSKA in the germline V gene (reference sequence). In DNA, the CDR3 is TGCAGTGCCCGCACCCTATCTAGTACGGAGGGGTTCAATCAGCCCCAGCATTTT. This encodes CSARTLSSTEGFNQPQHF.

This clonotype was detected many times. This rearrangement joins TRBV28 to TRBJ2-5, with D perhaps TRBD1 (6 bases). The ends were cut back, 7 bases at V and 2 bases at J, with 20 bases in the middle. The germline CDR1 and CDR2 sequences are MDHEN and SYDVKM. This CDR3 is built from 16 residues. The CDR3 nucleotides are TGTGCCAGCACCTTTAGGGGGACGCCCCTACAAGAGACCCAGTACTTC. Its translation: CASTFRGTPLQETQYF.

This clonotype was detected only a few times. This chain joins TRBV6-1 and TRBJ2-5; D not resolved. The CDR3 runs 12 residues. The germline gives CDR1 MNHNS, CDR2 SASEGT. V was pared by 6 bases and J by 3 bases, with 8 bases between. CDR3 amino acids: CASRVVEETQYF. The CDR3 DNA reads as TGTGCCAGCAGGGTAGTAGAAGAGACCCAGTACTTC.

There are many counts of this clonotype. The chain recombines TRBV6-5 with TRBJ1-5, with TRBD1 identical over 8 bases. V lost 6 bases to trimming and J lost 0 bases; unmatched junction nucleotides: 4. Looked up from germline, CDR1 is MNHEY and CDR2 is SVGAGI. The CDR3 sequence is 15 residues long. The CDR3 protein is CASSRTGSSNQPQHF. The CDR3 nucleotides are TGTGCCAGCAGCAGGACAGGGTCTAGCAATCAGCCCCAGCATTTT.

This clonotype was detected many times. The chain employs TRBV19 and TRBJ1-5, with a possible D match to TRBD1 (5 bases). This CDR3 spans 12 amino acids. Germline V gene data show CDR1 as LNHDA and CDR2 as SQIVND (reference sequence). The ends were cut back, 6 bases at V and 5 bases at J, with 8 bases in the middle. In nucleotides, the CDR3 is TGTGCCAGTAGGGACATCGATCAGCCCCAGCATTTT. It specifies CASRDIDQPQHF.

This clonotype came up many times. J is TRBJ2-7 and V is TRBV12-3 or TRBV12-4; no reliable D call. The CDR3 loop spans 15 amino acids. V was cut by 2 bases and J by 0 bases, with 11 bases left in between. The CDR3 reads CASSLSSQGSYEQYF. CDR3 bases: TGTGCCAGCAGTTTAAGTAGCCAAGGCTCCTACGAGCAGTACTTC.

There are many counts of this clonotype. This chain connects TRBV13 to TRBJ2-7, with TRBD2 identical over 9 bases. The germline CDR1 and CDR2 sequences are PRHDT and FYEKMQ (reference sequence). V was pared by 5 bases and J by 5 bases, with 10 bases of the junction left unmatched. This CDR3 is built from 15 residues. The CDR3 nucleotides are TGTGCCAGCAGCGCGACGGGACTAGCATTCGACGAGCAGTACTTC. It is translated as CASSATGLAFDEQYF.

This clonotype was counted many times. The chain uses TRBV6-5 and TRBJ2-7; D is perhaps TRBD1 (5 bases). Germline CDR1 is MNHEY and CDR2 is SVGAGI. This CDR3 has 13 residues. V gave up 2 bases and J gave up 6 bases, with 11 bases separating them. The chain's CDR3 is CASSYPGLSEQYF. For the CDR3, the DNA is TGTGCCAGCAGTTACCCAGGGTTGAGCGAGCAGTACTTC.

This clonotype was seen many times. The chain recombines TRBV28 with TRBJ1-1, with TRBD1 identical over 7 bases. J was trimmed by 4 bases and V by 7 bases; bases with no gene match: 9. The length of the CDR3 is 14 residues. Germline assignment: CDR1 MDHEN and CDR2 SYDVKM. The DNA of the CDR3 is TGTGCCAGCACCTACACAGGGGAGGGCACTGAAGCTTTCTTT. It encodes CASTYTGEGTEAFF.

This clonotype was observed at least ten times. The V and J genes are TRBV7-2 and TRBJ2-7, with D possibly matching TRBD1 (5 bases). The CDR3 length is 15 residues. V was cut by 1 base and J by 3 bases, with 13 bases left in between. Germline lookup yields CDR1 SGHTA and CDR2 FQGNSA. The DNA of the CDR3 is TGTGCCAGCAGCTTAGTTGGGGCAGAACTCTACGAGCAGTACTTC. It translates to CASSLVGAELYEQYF.

The sample holds many counts of this clonotype. The chain recombines TRBV5-1 with TRBJ1-6; D is uncertain. The CDR3 sequence is 13 residues long. Looked up from germline, CDR1 is SGHRS and CDR2 is YFSETQ. The ends were cut back, 4 bases at V and 7 bases at J, with 9 bases in the middle. In DNA form, the CDR3 reads TGCGCCAGCAGCACGGAGACGAATTCACCCCTCCACTTT. This translates into CASSTETNSPLHF.

This clonotype was seen ten or more times. V and J are TRBV6-1 and TRBJ1-2; TRBD1 matches 11 bases. The V segment lost 4 bases and the J segment 7 bases; nucleotides outside the gene matches: 5. Germline V CDR1 and CDR2: MNHNS, SASEGT. The CDR3 runs to 14 residues. DNA for the CDR3: TGTGCCAGCAGTGGAGGGACAGGGGGATTTGGCTACACCTTC. This gives the protein CASSGGTGGFGYTF.

This clonotype was seen repeatedly, ten times or more. The chain employs TRBV20-1 and TRBJ2-2; 10 nucleotides align to TRBD2. J was trimmed by 2 bases and V by 6 bases; bases with no gene match: 6. Looked up from germline, CDR1 is DFQATT and CDR2 is SNEGSKA (reference sequence). The CDR3 runs 15 residues. This CDR3 is CSATAGGPNTGELFF. The CDR3 DNA reads as TGCAGTGCAACAGCGGGAGGGCCCAACACCGGGGAGCTGTTTTTT.

Many counts were recorded for this clonotype. Sequence at one end of the junction differs from germline and may be a read error. The genes are TRBV7-6 and TRBJ2-4; D is possibly TRBD1 (6 bases). The CDR3 loop spans 13 amino acids. Germline CDR1 SGHVS, CDR2 FNYEAQ. The CDR3, as DNA: TGTGCCAGCAGCTTCGGACAGAAAAACATTAAGTACTTC. It is translated as CASSFGQKNIKYF.

Ten or more counts support this clonotype. The chain links TRBV6-1 to TRBJ1-5; D might be TRBD1 (6 bases). Trimming took 3 bases from V and 7 from J, leaving 13 bases between them. This CDR3 is 14 amino acids long. Germline CDR1 MNHNS, CDR2 SASEGT. CDR3 protein: CASSDLRGQQPQHF. The CDR3, as DNA: TGTGCCAGCAGTGACCTCAGGGGTCAACAGCCCCAGCATTTT.

This chain uses TRBV27 with TRBJ2-7; 14 nucleotides agree with TRBD2. Per germline, CDR1 MNHEY and CDR2 SMNVEV (reference sequence). The CDR3 is 18 residues long. The trim removed 6 bases at V and 0 bases at J, leaving 10 bases unmatched. In DNA form, the CDR3 reads TGTGCCAGCAGCCCGATGCCGGGACTAGCGGGAGTCTCCTACGAGCAGTACTTC. Residues: CASSPMPGLAGVSYEQYF.

This chain joins TRBV7-6 and TRBJ2-2, with D possibly matching TRBD1 (7 bases). This CDR3 is built from 15 residues. CDR1 and CDR2 from the germline V gene are SGHVS and FNYEAQ. The ends were cut back, 3 bases at V and 2 bases at J, with 10 bases in the middle. DNA of the CDR3: TGTGCCAGCAGCTTTCAGGGGGGCAACACCGGGGAGCTGTTTTTT. As protein: CASSFQGGNTGELFF.

Many counts were recorded for this clonotype. The chain joins TRBV30 to TRBJ1-3, with D possibly being TRBD1 (6 bases). The CDR3 length is 15 residues. V lost 5 bases and J lost 0, with 14 bases in between. Germline V gene lookup returns CDR1 GTSNPN and CDR2 SVGIG (reference sequence). The CDR3 sequence is CAWSGTGHSGNTIYF. The CDR3 nucleotides read TGTGCCTGGTCCGGGACGGGACACTCTGGAAACACCATATATTTT. The variable domain in full, with the rest retrieved from reference TRBV30 and TRBJ1-3, is SQTIHQWPATLVQPVGSPLSLECTVEGTSNPNLYWYRQAAGRGLQLLFYSVGIGQISSEVPQNLSASRPQDRQFILSSKKLLLSDSGFYLCAWSGTGHSGNTIYFGEGSWLTVV.

This chain connects TRBV2 to TRBJ2-5; 12 positions match TRBD1. With 6 bases clipped from V and 4 bases from J, the junction kept 12 bases outside the gene matches. CDR1 is SNHLY, CDR2 FYNNEI, per germline. This CDR3 has 17 residues. The CDR3 loop reads CASRALLGQGATETQYF. The DNA of the CDR3 is TGTGCCAGCAGGGCCCTTTTGGGACAGGGGGCAACAGAGACCCAGTACTTC.

In DNA, the CDR3 is TGTGCCAGCAGTTTGGGGGGGCTGCAAAATGGCTACACCTTC. It specifies CASSLGGLQNGYTF. This chain links TRBV28 with TRBJ1-2; maybe TRBD1 (6 bases). CDR1 and CDR2 from the germline V gene are MDHEN and SYDVKM. Deletions cut 3 bases from V and 6 bases from J, with 14 bases between. This CDR3 spans 14 amino acids.

This clonotype was counted once. The chain combines TRBV5-1 with TRBJ2-7, with 10 bases aligning to TRBD2. Germline V gives CDR1 SGHRS, CDR2 YFSETQ. This CDR3 spans 16 amino acids. The V and J ends lost 0 bases and 5 bases, in that order; junction bases with no gene match: 8. CDR3 protein: CASSLVLAGERDEQYF. CDR3 nucleotides: TGCGCCAGCAGCTTGGTCCTAGCGGGAGAACGGGACGAGCAGTACTTC.

This clonotype was seen many times. The genes are TRBV7-2 and TRBJ1-1; TRBD1 matches 10 bases. Germline V gene data show CDR1 as SGHTA and CDR2 as FQGNSA. This CDR3 spans 17 amino acids. The junction had 14 bases not matched to a gene; V was cut back by 4 bases and J by 6 bases. The CDR3 is CASSYRDRGLQRAEAFF. CDR3 nucleotides: TGTGCCAGCAGCTACCGGGACAGGGGCCTACAGCGTGCTGAAGCTTTCTTT. Variable domain in full (rest from reference TRBV7-2 and TRBJ1-1): GAGVSQSPSNKVTEKGKDVELRCDPISGHTALYWYRQSLGQGLEFLIYFQGNSAPDKSGLPSDRFSAERTGGSVSTLTIQRTQQEDSAVYLCASSYRDRGLQRAEAFFGQGTRLTVV.